Presented here are 18 T cell receptor beta chains from one specimen sequenced in a study of glioma-infiltrating T cells. The iRepertoire nested amplicon-rescue multiplex PCR amplified TCR alpha and beta CDR3s from RNA. Via MiXCR, TCRdb re-called the multiplex PCR reads, giving one row per CDR3 protein. The table lists about 200,000 distinct CDR3 sequences, approximately 30% of them singletons. Sequencing used glioma tissue, nonneoplastic brain tissue, or PBMCs (not recorded which). The receptors shown here come from a human donor with low-grade glioma or glioblastoma, undergoing nonglioma brain surgery, or in good health (not recorded which).

The chain is built from TRBV12-3 or TRBV12-4 and TRBJ1-2; maybe TRBD1 (5 bases). Between the trimmed V and J ends, which lost 6 bases and 8 bases, there was a span of 19 bases. The CDR3 loop spans 14 amino acids. The CDR3 DNA sequence: TGTGCCAGCAGCGCCCGGGGCCCCGAGGGGGGCTACACCTTC. It yields the protein CASSARGPEGGYTF.

V and J are TRBV30 and TRBJ2-5; D is possibly TRBD1 or TRBD2 (5 bases each). Germline CDR1 is GTSNPN and CDR2 is SVGIG (reference sequence). Trimming stripped 2 bases from V and 5 bases from J, with 24 bases between. There are 17 residues in the CDR3. The CDR3 here is CAWSPTAGTSREETQYF. The CDR3 coding sequence is TGTGCCTGGAGTCCTACGGCCGGGACGTCGCGTGAGGAGACCCAGTACTTC.

This clonotype was counted a few times. The genes are TRBV19 and TRBJ2-2, with D possibly TRBD2 on 6 matching bases. The CDR3 covers 15 residues. Germline V lookup: CDR1 LNHDA, CDR2 SQIVND (reference sequence). Trimming removed 5 bases at V and 6 bases at J, with 16 bases between. The CDR3 sequence is CASSHRDSPSGELFF. The CDR3 DNA follows: TGTGCCAGTAGTCACCGGGACTCCCCATCCGGGGAGCTGTTTTTT.

This clonotype was seen only once. Just one base apart from a much larger clone, this may be a read error. The chain joins TRBV29-1 to TRBJ2-1; 9 bases match TRBD2. Per the germline V gene, CDR1 is SQVTM and CDR2 is ANQGSEA. The length of the CDR3 is 13 residues. Here the CDR3 reads CRVDSGSWNEQFF. The CDR3 DNA is TGCAGAGTTGATAGCGGGAGTTGGAATGAGCAGTTCTTC.

This clonotype was seen repeatedly, ten times or more. The chain recombines TRBV6-2 or TRBV6-3 with TRBJ2-5; D is ambiguous. The V end was cut by 1 base, the J end by 4 bases, with 7 bases between. The CDR3 is 13 residues long. CDR1 and CDR2 (germline): MNHEY, SVGEGT. CDR3 sequence: CASSYFRPETQYF. The DNA for the CDR3 is TGTGCCAGCAGTTACTTCCGTCCAGAGACCCAGTACTTC.

In regard to this clonotype: At one of its ends the junction is not consistent with the germline gene, which may arise from a read error. The chain uses TRBV5-5 and TRBJ1-2; D is ambiguous. The CDR3 extends over 15 amino acids. Germline V gene lookup returns CDR1 SGHKS and CDR2 YYEKEE (reference sequence). CDR3 nucleotide sequence: TGTGCCAGCACCACAGACCGCAGACCGAACTACGGCTACACCTTC. Encoded protein: CASTTDRRPNYGYTF.

This clonotype appeared many times. V and J are TRBV20-1 and TRBJ2-2, with 9 bases aligning to TRBD2. The trim removed 6 bases at V and 5 bases at J, leaving 10 bases unmatched. Germline CDR1 reads DFQATT; CDR2 reads SNEGSKA (reference sequence). The CDR3 is made up of 15 amino acids. The CDR3 bases are TGCAGTGCGGAGGACGGCGGGAGGGGGACCGGGGAGCTGTTTTTT. Its protein is CSAEDGGRGTGELFF.

This clonotype was found a few times. The rearrangement uses TRBV19 and TRBJ1-1, with 7 bases identical to TRBD1. Germline lookup yields CDR1 LNHDA and CDR2 SQIVND (reference sequence). V shed 7 bases, J shed 3 bases, and the junction held 8 bases outside the gene matches. The CDR3 loop spans 14 amino acids. The CDR3 spells CASMGPQGDTEAFF. The CDR3 DNA reads TGTGCCAGTATGGGGCCCCAGGGGGACACTGAAGCTTTCTTT. Combining the CDR3 with reference TRBV19 and TRBJ1-1 gives the whole variable domain DGGITQSPKYLFRKEGQNVTLSCEQNLNHDAMYWYRQDPGQGLRLIYYSQIVNDFQKGDIAEGYSVSREKKESFPLTVTSAQKNPTAFYLCASMGPQGDTEAFFGQGTRLTVV.

The genes are TRBV19 and TRBJ2-1; maybe TRBD2 (6 bases). CDR3 size: 14 residues. The germline V and J ends were trimmed by 3 bases and 7 bases, with 13 bases remaining between them. Per the germline V gene, CDR1 is LNHDA and CDR2 is SQIVND (reference sequence). CDR3 loop: CASSMSAGLNEQFF. CDR3 nucleotide sequence: TGTGCCAGTAGTATGTCCGCGGGGCTTAATGAGCAGTTCTTC.

Many counts were recorded for this clonotype. This chain joins TRBV7-9 and TRBJ1-3, with TRBD1 matching 7 bases. The ends lost 5 bases at V and 0 bases at J; junction bases unmatched: 1. CDR1 SEHNR and CDR2 FQNEAQ come from the germline V gene (reference sequence). The CDR3 has 14 amino acids. The CDR3 nucleotides are TGTGCCAGCAGCCGGGACAGCTCTGGAAACACCATATATTTT. Its protein is CASSRDSSGNTIYF.

A note on this clonotype: This may arise from a read error, as a much more abundant clone is one base away. The chain has TRBV19 and TRBJ2-3; D unclear. The CDR3 covers 14 residues. Germline V gene sequence: CDR1 LNHDA, CDR2 SQIVND (reference sequence). CDR3 sequence: CASSPRDRTDMQYF. In DNA, the CDR3 is TGTGCCAGTAGTCCCAGAGATCGCACAGATATGCAGTATTTT.

With respect to this clonotype: A much larger clone lies a single base off, so this may be a read error. The chain recombines TRBV10-2 with TRBJ1-2, with D unclear. The CDR3 totals 13 residues. Per the germline V gene, CDR1 is WSHSY and CDR2 is SAAADI. This CDR3 reads CSSRSNRNYGYTF. In nucleotides, the CDR3 is TGCTCCAGCAGAAGTAACCGAAACTATGGCTACACCTTC.

This clonotype has at least ten counts. The chain links TRBV28 to TRBJ2-4; the D call may be TRBD1 or TRBD2 (5 bases each). CDR3 length: 15 amino acids. V lost 2 bases, J lost 1 base, and 9 bases lay in between. Germline V gene lookup returns CDR1 MDHEN and CDR2 SYDVKM. In DNA, the CDR3 is TGTGCCAGCAGTTTACGGGACGTGGCCAAAAACATTCAGTACTTC. It yields the protein CASSLRDVAKNIQYF.

In its sample, this clonotype was seen many times. The rearrangement uses TRBV7-6 and TRBJ2-7; D assignment may be TRBD1 or TRBD2 (5 bases each). This CDR3 is 15 amino acids long. Trimming took 5 bases from V and 1 from J, leaving 15 bases between them. Per germline, CDR1 SGHVS and CDR2 FNYEAQ. This CDR3 is CASSPRGDTSYEQYF. The CDR3 coding sequence is TGTGCCAGCAGCCCGAGGGGTGACACTTCCTACGAGCAGTACTTC. The full variable domain, in which reference TRBV7-6 and TRBJ2-7 provide the parts outside the CDR3, is GAGVSQSPRYKVTKRGQDVALRCDPISGHVSLYWYRQALGQGPEFLTYFNYEAQQDKSGLPNDRFSAERPEGSISTLTIQRTEQRDSAMYRCASSPRGDTSYEQYFGPGTRLTVT.

V and J are TRBV5-5 and TRBJ2-5, with D perhaps TRBD1 (6 bases). There are 13 residues in the CDR3. Germline V gene sequence: CDR1 SGHKS, CDR2 YYEKEE (reference sequence). Trimming took off 4 bases at V and 5 bases at J, with 12 bases between the two ends. The CDR3 DNA sequence: TGTGCCAGCAGCCGGACAGTCGAGGAGACCCAGTACTTC. It yields the protein CASSRTVEETQYF. Combining the CDR3 with reference TRBV5-5 and TRBJ2-5 gives the whole variable domain DAGVTQSPTHLIKTRGQQVTLRCSPISGHKSVSWYQQVLGQGPQFIFQYYEKEERGRGNFPDRFSARQFPNYSSELNVNALLLGDSALYLCASSRTVEETQYFGPGTRLLVL.

This clonotype was recorded many times. The V and J genes are TRBV4-1 and TRBJ1-2, with D maybe TRBD1 (5 bases). Germline CDR1 and CDR2: MGHRA and YSYEKL. V shed 2 bases and J shed 3 bases, with 19 bases lying between them. CDR3 size: 17 residues. The CDR3 bases are TGCGCCAGCAGCCAACCCCGCGGTGGGGGGGATTACTATGGCTACACCTTC. This codes for CASSQPRGGGDYYGYTF.

This clonotype is labeled as large (0.1 to 1%). The chain joins TRBV20-1 to TRBJ2-7; TRBD1 aligns across 8 bases. The CDR3 runs to 13 residues. Germline assignment: CDR1 DFQATT and CDR2 SNEGSKA (reference sequence). The CDR3 bases are TGCAGGGGACAGGCGAAAGATTCCTACGAGCAGTACTTC. Its translation is CRGQAKDSYEQYF.

This clonotype was recorded many times. This chain connects TRBV6-1 to TRBJ2-3; 8 nucleotides align to TRBD1. Germline V gene lookup returns CDR1 MNHNS and CDR2 SASEGT. Trimming cost V 5 bases and J 2 bases; bases outside gene matches: 9. The CDR3 contains 16 residues. As DNA, the CDR3 is TGTGCCAGCAGTTCGCGACAGGGGATCGCCACAGATACGCAGTATTTT. Encoded protein: CASSSRQGIATDTQYF.